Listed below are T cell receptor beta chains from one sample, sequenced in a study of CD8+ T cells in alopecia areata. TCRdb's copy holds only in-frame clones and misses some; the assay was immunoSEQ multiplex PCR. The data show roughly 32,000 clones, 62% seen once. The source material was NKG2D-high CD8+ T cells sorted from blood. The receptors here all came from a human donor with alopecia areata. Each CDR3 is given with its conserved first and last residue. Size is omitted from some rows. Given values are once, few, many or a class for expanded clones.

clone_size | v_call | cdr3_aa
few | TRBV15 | CATSRDGANEQFF
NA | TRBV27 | CASSFRGASGGFTDTQYF
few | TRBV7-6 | CASSLGPGQGLAGANTGELFF
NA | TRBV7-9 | CASSTNSYEQYF
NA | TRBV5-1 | CASSWGTYTGELFF
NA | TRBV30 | CAWSVIRATEAFF
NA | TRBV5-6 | CASSQEGQGPYEQYF
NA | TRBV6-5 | CASSVGQDSYEQYF
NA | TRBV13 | CASSRTTWEQYF
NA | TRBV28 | CASSFLSPATDTQYF
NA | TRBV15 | CATTARGADEQFF
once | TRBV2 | CASSSIASSSYNEQFF
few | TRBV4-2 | CASSPGLLAGGPDEQFF
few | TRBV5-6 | CASSLGQGGGQPQHF
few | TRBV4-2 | CASSQGPGETQYF
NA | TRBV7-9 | CASSQDRESYGYTF